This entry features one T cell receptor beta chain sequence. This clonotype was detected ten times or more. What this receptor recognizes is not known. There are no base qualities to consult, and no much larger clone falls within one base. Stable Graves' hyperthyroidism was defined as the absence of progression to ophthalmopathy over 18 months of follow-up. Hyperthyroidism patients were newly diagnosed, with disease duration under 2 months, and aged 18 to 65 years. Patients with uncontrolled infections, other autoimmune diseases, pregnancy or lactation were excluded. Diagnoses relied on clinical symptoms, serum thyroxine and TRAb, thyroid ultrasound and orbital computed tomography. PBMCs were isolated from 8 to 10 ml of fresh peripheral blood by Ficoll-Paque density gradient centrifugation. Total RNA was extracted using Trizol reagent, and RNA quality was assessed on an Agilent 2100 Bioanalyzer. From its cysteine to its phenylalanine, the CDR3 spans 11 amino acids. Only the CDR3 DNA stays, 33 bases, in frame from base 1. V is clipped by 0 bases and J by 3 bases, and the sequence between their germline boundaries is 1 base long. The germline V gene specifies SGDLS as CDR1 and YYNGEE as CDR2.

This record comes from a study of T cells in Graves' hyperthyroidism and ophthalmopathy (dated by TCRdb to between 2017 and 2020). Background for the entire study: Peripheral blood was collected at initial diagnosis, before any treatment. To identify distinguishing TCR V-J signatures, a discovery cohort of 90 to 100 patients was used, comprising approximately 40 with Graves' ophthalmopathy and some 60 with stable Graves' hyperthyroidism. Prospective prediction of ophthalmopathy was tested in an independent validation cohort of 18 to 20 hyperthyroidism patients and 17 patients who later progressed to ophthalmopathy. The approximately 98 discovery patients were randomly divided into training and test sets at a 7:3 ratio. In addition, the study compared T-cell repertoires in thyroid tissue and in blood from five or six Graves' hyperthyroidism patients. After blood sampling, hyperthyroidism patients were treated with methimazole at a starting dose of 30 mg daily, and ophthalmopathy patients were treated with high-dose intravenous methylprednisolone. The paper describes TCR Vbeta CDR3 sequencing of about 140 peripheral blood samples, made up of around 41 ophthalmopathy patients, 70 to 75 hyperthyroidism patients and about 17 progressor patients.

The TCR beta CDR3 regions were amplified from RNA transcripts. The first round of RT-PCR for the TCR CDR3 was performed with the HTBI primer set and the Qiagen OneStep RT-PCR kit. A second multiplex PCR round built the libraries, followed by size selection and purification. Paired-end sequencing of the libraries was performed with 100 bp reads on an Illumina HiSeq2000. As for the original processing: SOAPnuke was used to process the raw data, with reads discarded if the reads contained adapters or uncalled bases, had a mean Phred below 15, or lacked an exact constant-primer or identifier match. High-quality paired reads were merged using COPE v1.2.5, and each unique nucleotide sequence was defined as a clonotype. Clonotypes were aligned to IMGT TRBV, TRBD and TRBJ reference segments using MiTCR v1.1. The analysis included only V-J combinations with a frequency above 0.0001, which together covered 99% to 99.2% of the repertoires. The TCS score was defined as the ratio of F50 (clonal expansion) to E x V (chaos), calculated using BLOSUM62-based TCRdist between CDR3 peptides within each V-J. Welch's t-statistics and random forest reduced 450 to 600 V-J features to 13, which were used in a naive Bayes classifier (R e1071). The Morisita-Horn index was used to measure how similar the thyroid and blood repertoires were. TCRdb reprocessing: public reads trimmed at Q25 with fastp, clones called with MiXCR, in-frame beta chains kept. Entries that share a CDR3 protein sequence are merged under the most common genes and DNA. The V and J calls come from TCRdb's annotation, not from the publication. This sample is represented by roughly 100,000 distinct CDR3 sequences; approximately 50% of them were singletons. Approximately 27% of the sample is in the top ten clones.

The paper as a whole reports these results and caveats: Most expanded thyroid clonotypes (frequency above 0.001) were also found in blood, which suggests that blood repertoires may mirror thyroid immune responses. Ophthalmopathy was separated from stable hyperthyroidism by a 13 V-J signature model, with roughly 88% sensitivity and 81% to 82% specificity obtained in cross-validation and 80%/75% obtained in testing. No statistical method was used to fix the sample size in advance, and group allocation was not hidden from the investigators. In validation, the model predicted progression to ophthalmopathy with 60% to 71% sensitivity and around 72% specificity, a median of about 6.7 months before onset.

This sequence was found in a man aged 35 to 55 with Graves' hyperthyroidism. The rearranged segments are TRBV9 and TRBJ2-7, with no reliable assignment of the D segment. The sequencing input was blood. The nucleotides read TGTGCCAGCAGCGTAGGCTACGAGCAGTACTTC. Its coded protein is CASSVGYEQYF.